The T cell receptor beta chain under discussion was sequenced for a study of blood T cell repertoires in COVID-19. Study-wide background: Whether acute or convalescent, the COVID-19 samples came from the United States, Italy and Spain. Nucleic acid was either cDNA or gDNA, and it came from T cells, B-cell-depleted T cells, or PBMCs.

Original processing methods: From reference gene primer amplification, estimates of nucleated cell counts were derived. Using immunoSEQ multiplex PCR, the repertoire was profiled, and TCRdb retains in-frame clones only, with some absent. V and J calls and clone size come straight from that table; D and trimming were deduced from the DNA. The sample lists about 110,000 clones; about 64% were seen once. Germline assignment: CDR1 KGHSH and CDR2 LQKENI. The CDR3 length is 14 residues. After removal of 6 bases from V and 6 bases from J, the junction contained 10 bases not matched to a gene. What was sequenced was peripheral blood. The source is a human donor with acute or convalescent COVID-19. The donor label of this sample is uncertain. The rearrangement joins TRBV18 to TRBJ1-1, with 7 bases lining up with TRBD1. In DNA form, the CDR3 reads TGTGCCAGCTCGTTACAGGGGAAGGGCGCTGAAGCTTTCTTT. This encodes CASSLQGKGAEAFF.